The rows below give T cell receptor beta chains drawn from one sample of a study of T-cell reconstitution after alpha-beta-depleted transplantation in children. A single record per CDR3 protein comes from TCRdb applying MiXCR to the PCR reads. Among over 200,000 distinct CDR3 sequences listed, approximately 15% were seen once. The sequences come from PBMCs, mostly from graft donor cells, collected 360 days after TCRalphabeta/CD19-depleted stem cell transplant. The receptors were sampled from a male patient between 2 and 9 years old who had a stem cell transplant for acute lymphoblastic leukemia, so the T cells may come from the graft donor. Both conserved end residues are part of each CDR3. The order of the fields is clone size, V gene, D gene, J gene, CDR3 DNA, CDR3 protein. D genes are given only for firm matches. Some rows mark clone size as missing; the rest say once, few, many or name a class of expanded clone.

clone_size: NA
v_call: TRBV6-4
d_call: NA
j_call: TRBJ1-1
cdr3_nt: TGTGCCAGCAGTGACAGGGTTAGGAACACTGAAGCTTTCTTT
cdr3_aa: CASSDRVRNTEAFF

clone_size: few
v_call: TRBV18
d_call: NA
j_call: TRBJ1-1
cdr3_nt: TGTGCCAGCTCACCGGCCGGGGCCAGGGGAGACACTGAAGCTTTCTTT
cdr3_aa: CASSPAGARGDTEAFF

clone_size: NA
v_call: TRBV19
d_call: NA
j_call: TRBJ2-7
cdr3_nt: TGTGCCAGTAGTATGTGGGAAAAACGTTACCCGCCCTACGAGCAGTACTTC
cdr3_aa: CASSMWEKRYPPYEQYF

clone_size: few
v_call: TRBV3-1
d_call: NA
j_call: TRBJ2-3
cdr3_nt: TGTGCCAGCAGTCAACGCCGTATCACAGATACGCAGTATTTT
cdr3_aa: CASSQRRITDTQYF

clone_size: few
v_call: TRBV6-1
d_call: TRBD1
j_call: TRBJ2-5
cdr3_nt: TGTGCCAGCAGGGGACAGGTCCGTCCATATCAAGAGACCCAGTACTTC
cdr3_aa: CASRGQVRPYQETQYF

clone_size: NA
v_call: TRBV5-1
d_call: NA
j_call: TRBJ1-1
cdr3_nt: TGCGCCAGCAGCGGGGGGGGCAGGTCTGAAGCTTTCTTT
cdr3_aa: CASSGGGRSEAFF

clone_size: few
v_call: TRBV5-1
d_call: NA
j_call: TRBJ2-3
cdr3_nt: TGCGCCAGCAGCTTTGGGTGGACAGATACGCAGTATTTT
cdr3_aa: CASSFGWTDTQYF

clone_size: NA
v_call: TRBV12-3/TRBV12-4
d_call: TRBD1
j_call: TRBJ1-1
cdr3_nt: TGTGCCAGCGAACCGGGACAGGTCAACACTGAAGCTTTCTTT
cdr3_aa: CASEPGQVNTEAFF

clone_size: few
v_call: TRBV5-6
d_call: NA
j_call: TRBJ2-3
cdr3_nt: TGTGCCAGCAGCGGCCGAGAAGGCCCTTACCGCACAGATACGCAGTATTTT
cdr3_aa: CASSGREGPYRTDTQYF

clone_size: NA
v_call: TRBV4-2
d_call: NA
j_call: TRBJ2-3
cdr3_nt: TGTGCCAGCAGCCTACATATCACCCGGGGCTCAATGTCTAGCACAGATACGCAGTATTTT
cdr3_aa: CASSLHITRGSMSSTDTQYF

clone_size: NA
v_call: TRBV12-5
d_call: NA
j_call: TRBJ2-3
cdr3_nt: TGTGCTAGTGCCAACTGGAATACGCAGTATTTT
cdr3_aa: CASANWNTQYF

clone_size: NA
v_call: TRBV12-3/TRBV12-4
d_call: TRBD1
j_call: TRBJ1-4
cdr3_nt: TGTGCCAGCAGTAAACCAGGGGGCAGAGAAAAACTGTTTTTT
cdr3_aa: CASSKPGGREKLFF

clone_size: few
v_call: TRBV12-3/TRBV12-4
d_call: TRBD2
j_call: TRBJ2-1
cdr3_nt: TGTGCCAGCAGTTTTCGGCGGGGGAGATTCTTC
cdr3_aa: CASSFRRGRFF

clone_size: NA
v_call: TRBV12-3/TRBV12-4
d_call: TRBD2
j_call: TRBJ2-6
cdr3_nt: TGTGCCAGCAGTCCGCCCGGGACTAGAACTGGGGCCAACGTCCTGACTTTC
cdr3_aa: CASSPPGTRTGANVLTF

clone_size: NA
v_call: TRBV27
d_call: NA
j_call: TRBJ2-1
cdr3_nt: TGTGCCAGCAGTTTAGTAGAATCGTACAATGAGCAGTTCTTC
cdr3_aa: CASSLVESYNEQFF

clone_size: few
v_call: TRBV5-1
d_call: NA
j_call: TRBJ2-7
cdr3_nt: TGCGCCAGCATTGACAGCCCGAGCTCCTACGAGCAGTACTTC
cdr3_aa: CASIDSPSSYEQYF

clone_size: NA
v_call: TRBV12-3/TRBV12-4
d_call: NA
j_call: TRBJ1-4
cdr3_nt: TGTGCCAGCAGCTCCCGGAAGAATGAAAAACTGTTTTTT
cdr3_aa: CASSSRKNEKLFF